This T cell receptor beta chain was identified during a study of T cell changes during pregnancy in multiple sclerosis. The data were produced by immunoSEQ multiplex PCR, yet TCRdb's version contains in-frame clones alone and is incomplete. The sample records tens of thousands of clones, nearly 90% being singletons. The CDR3 has 19 amino acids. Germline V gene data show CDR1 as SGHNT and CDR2 as YYREEE (reference sequence). Losses at the gene ends were 5 bases for V and 5 bases for J; bases not matched to a gene: 15. The V gene is TRBV5-4, the J gene TRBJ2-1, with 14 bases matching TRBD2. The sample here was CD4+ T cells from peripheral blood mononuclear cells, taken in the first trimester of pregnancy. The clonotype originates from a female donor with multiple sclerosis, enrolled in a pregnancy study. For the CDR3, the DNA is TGTGCCAGCAGTTTTCCTTTGGGACTAGCGGGAGCTCGCCACAATGAGCAGTTCTTC. Protein sequence: CASSFPLGLAGARHNEQFF.